A single sample is the source of the 31 T cell receptor beta chains below, sequenced in a study of blood T cell repertoires in COVID-19 (dated by TCRdb to the early 2020s). Library prep was done by the immunoSEQ multiplex PCR assay. TCRdb provides this immuneACCESS table in a form limited to in-frame rearrangements. Some clones are lacking; in checked studies, under half of them reflect an unresolved V gene, and why the rest are absent is not known. The sample yields some 200,000 clones; 65% to 85% were counted once. Together, the top ten hold approximately 7.9% of the sample. Sequencing was done on a sample of PBMCs or T cells enriched from blood (not recorded which). The receptors derive from a man aged 35-49 years who had recovered from COVID-19.

The V and J genes are TRBV7-8 and TRBJ1-1; perhaps TRBD1 as D (6 bases). Deletions cut 0 bases from V and 0 bases from J, with 11 bases between. This CDR3 contains 16 residues. CDR1 is SGHVS, CDR2 FQNEAQ, per germline. DNA for the CDR3: TGTGCCAGCAGCTTAGCCCGGGCAGGGGTGAACACTGAAGCTTTCTTT. Translating gives CASSLARAGVNTEAFF.

The genes are TRBV7-9 and TRBJ1-4; D unresolved. Per the germline V gene, CDR1 is SEHNR and CDR2 is FQNEAQ (reference sequence). The V end lost 2 bases, the J end lost 0 bases, and 7 bases lay between the germline ends. The CDR3 length is 15 residues. The CDR3 DNA sequence: TGTGCCAGCAGCTTAACTATCGCAACTAATGAAAAACTGTTTTTT. This translates into CASSLTIATNEKLFF.

The chain couples TRBV5-1 to TRBJ2-3, with TRBD2 identical over 8 bases. The CDR3 has 17 amino acids. Losses at the gene ends were 3 bases for V and 5 bases for J; bases not matched to a gene: 14. From germline, CDR1 is SGHRS and CDR2 YFSETQ. In nucleotides, the CDR3 is TGCGCCAGCAGCTCTCTTAGTCCGGGGGGGAGAGGAGATACGCAGTATTTT. Its protein is CASSSLSPGGRGDTQYF. Supplemented by reference TRBV5-1 and TRBJ2-3, the full variable domain reads KAGVTQTPRYLIKTRGQQVTLSCSPISGHRSVSWYQQTPGQGLQFLFEYFSETQRNKGNFPGRFSGRQFSNSRSEMNVSTLELGDSALYLCASSSLSPGGRGDTQYFGPGTRLTVL.

The V gene is TRBV12-5, the J gene TRBJ1-1; D may be TRBD1 (5 bases). The CDR3 is made up of 13 amino acids. The V end was cut by 7 bases, the J end by 6 bases, with 15 bases between. Per germline, CDR1 LGHNT and CDR2 FRNRAP. CDR3 loop: CASALGGFAEAFF. DNA for the CDR3: TGTGCTAGTGCCCTGGGGGGGTTCGCTGAAGCTTTCTTT.

This rearrangement joins TRBV7-9 to TRBJ1-5; maybe TRBD1 (5 bases). In germline, CDR1 is SEHNR, CDR2 FQNEAQ (reference sequence). The V end was cut by 0 bases, the J end by 7 bases, with 10 bases between. This CDR3 is built from 14 residues. CDR3 DNA sequence: TGTGCCAGCAGCTTAGCGTGGGGGGAACAGCCCCAGCATTTT. It specifies CASSLAWGEQPQHF.

V is TRBV10-3 and J is TRBJ1-5; perhaps TRBD1 as D (5 bases). CDR3 length: 13 amino acids. Germline lookup yields CDR1 ENHRY and CDR2 SYGVKD. V was cut by 10 bases and J by 2 bases, with 12 bases left in between. CDR3 region: CATNGGGNQPQHF. The CDR3 nucleotides read TGTGCCACCAATGGAGGGGGCAATCAGCCCCAGCATTTT.

This chain uses TRBV3-1 (or the pseudogene TRBV3-2) with TRBJ2-7; D may be TRBD2 (5 bases). Germline assignment: CDR1 LGHDT and CDR2 YNNKEL (reference sequence). CDR3 length: 13 amino acids. Between the trimmed V and J ends, which lost 4 bases and 6 bases, there was a span of 13 bases. For the CDR3, the DNA is TGTGCCAGCAGCCCGAGGAGGTCGGGCGAGCAGTACTTC. Translated: CASSPRRSGEQYF.

The J gene is TRBJ2-7, the V gene TRBV4-1, with 10 bases identical to TRBD2. This CDR3 spans 16 amino acids. The germline CDR1 and CDR2 sequences are MGHRA and YSYEKL. V was clipped by 3 bases and J by 3 bases; unmatched bases: 8. This chain's CDR3 is CASSQGLAKNLYEQYF. In DNA form, the CDR3 reads TGCGCCAGCAGCCAGGGACTAGCGAAGAACCTCTACGAGCAGTACTTC.

This clone has more than one count but fewer than ten. The V and J genes are TRBV4-2 and TRBJ1-2; the match to TRBD1 covers 7 bases. V lost 4 bases to trimming and J lost 0 bases; unmatched junction nucleotides: 8. Germline CDR1 LGHNA, CDR2 YNFKEQ. This CDR3 is built from 16 residues. The CDR3 DNA reads TGTGCCAGCAGCCCACAGGGCGGGACAGCTAACTATGGCTACACCTTC. Amino acid sequence: CASSPQGGTANYGYTF.

Worth noting for this clone: Additional DNA sequences in this sample encode the identical CDR3. The rearrangement links TRBV6-5 to TRBJ2-7; 8 positions agree with TRBD1. V was pared by 3 bases and J by 3 bases, with 7 bases of the junction left unmatched. This CDR3 has 15 residues. The germline CDR1 and CDR2 sequences are MNHEY and SVGAGI. In nucleotides, the CDR3 is TGTGCCAGCAGTTATTCCGACAGGGGTAGCTACGAGCAGTACTTC. Its translation: CASSYSDRGSYEQYF.

The chain carries TRBV7-2 and TRBJ1-5; 7 bases agree with TRBD1. Germline V gene lookup returns CDR1 SGHTA and CDR2 FQGNSA. CDR3 length equals 14 residues. The V gene end was trimmed by 3 bases and the J gene end by 7 bases; junction bases not matched to a gene: 6. DNA for the CDR3: TGTGCCAGCAGCTTGACAGGGAGAGGACAGCCCCAGCATTTT. Its protein product is CASSLTGRGQPQHF.

This chain links TRBV10-3 with TRBJ2-3; possible D gene TRBD2, 5 bases. Trimming removed 2 bases at V and 5 bases at J, with 14 bases between. The CDR3 sequence is 15 residues long. Germline-derived CDR1 and CDR2 are ENHRY and SYGVKD. In DNA form, the CDR3 reads TGTGCCATCAGTGAGGCGGGCCCCCCACGAGATACGCAGTATTTT. Encoded protein: CAISEAGPPRDTQYF.

This clone was counted a few times. The chain employs TRBV7-9 and TRBJ2-1, with 8 bases aligning to TRBD2. Germline lookup yields CDR1 SEHNR and CDR2 FQNEAQ (reference sequence). This CDR3 contains 18 residues. Trimming cost V 4 bases and J 7 bases; bases outside gene matches: 18. The CDR3 DNA sequence: TGTGCCAGCAGCTCCGACCGGGGTTACGGGGGGGCCGGAAATGAGCAGTTCTTC. This codes for CASSSDRGYGGAGNEQFF.

The J gene is TRBJ1-1, the V gene TRBV11-2; D not resolved. V was pared by 2 bases and J by 1 base, with 5 bases between. This CDR3 has 13 amino acids. Germline CDR1 is SGHAT and CDR2 is FQNNGV. The CDR3 here is CASSLTENTEAFF. The CDR3 DNA follows: TGTGCCAGCAGCTTAACAGAGAACACTGAAGCTTTCTTT. The whole variable domain, remainder taken from reference TRBV11-2 and TRBJ1-1, is EAGVAQSPRYKIIEKRQSVAFWCNPISGHATLYWYQQILGQGPKLLIQFQNNGVVDDSQLPKDRFSAERLKGVDSTLKIQPAKLEDSAVYLCASSLTENTEAFFGQGTRLTVV.

The V call is TRBV19, the J call TRBJ1-5; no reliable D call. The CDR3 has 15 amino acids. Germline CDR1 reads LNHDA; CDR2 reads SQIVND (reference sequence). V was clipped by 5 bases and J by 0 bases, with 11 bases between them. CDR3 loop: CASSLVAHSNQPQHF. The CDR3, as DNA: TGTGCCAGTAGTTTAGTAGCCCATAGCAATCAGCCCCAGCATTTT.

The chain has TRBV18 and TRBJ2-5; 7 nucleotides align to TRBD1. The CDR3 has 14 residues. V shed 6 bases and J 2 bases; nucleotides not matched to a gene: 6. Germline V CDR1 and CDR2: KGHSH, LQKENI. The CDR3 nucleotides are TGTGCCAGCTCGTTGACAGGGCCACAAGAGACCCAGTACTTC. Encoded protein: CASSLTGPQETQYF. The complete variable domain, with remaining parts taken from reference TRBV18 and TRBJ2-5, reads NAGVMQNPRHLVRRRGQEARLRCSPMKGHSHVYWYRQLPEEGLKFMVYLQKENIIDESGMPKERFSAEFPKEGPSILRIQQVVRGDSAAYFCASSLTGPQETQYFGPGTRLLVL.

This clone showed up just once. CDR3 in DNA: TGTGCCAGCAGTTACCCCGGGACAGGCAGAAACTATGGCTACACCTTC. Its translation is CASSYPGTGRNYGYTF. The chain has TRBV5-4 and TRBJ1-2, with 8 bases lining up with TRBD1. Germline trimming cut 5 bases from V and 2 bases from J; bases unmatched to any gene: 11. Germline CDR1 and CDR2: SGHNT and YYREEE (reference sequence). The length of the CDR3 is 16 residues.

This chain links TRBV19 with TRBJ1-2, with D perhaps TRBD1 (6 bases). V was pared by 9 bases and J by 4 bases, with 21 bases between. The CDR3 totals 15 residues. Germline loops: CDR1 LNHDA, CDR2 SQIVND (reference sequence). Here the CDR3 reads CASRESGGQGYGYTF. CDR3 DNA: TGTGCCAGCAGGGAGTCGGGGGGGCAGGGCTATGGCTACACCTTC.

The gene calls are TRBV5-4 and TRBJ1-2; 8 bases agree with TRBD1. Germline V gives CDR1 SGHNT, CDR2 YYREEE (reference sequence). Trimming took 1 base from V and 6 from J; bases not matched to a gene: 5. This CDR3 has 14 amino acids. The CDR3 reads CASSLLQGVDGYTF. CDR3 sequence (DNA): TGTGCCAGCAGCTTGTTACAGGGGGTAGATGGCTACACCTTC.

This chain connects TRBV3-1 (or the pseudogene TRBV3-2) to TRBJ1-3, with D hard to call. The V and J ends lost 5 bases and 4 bases respectively, with 12 bases between them. The CDR3 contains 14 residues. Germline loops: CDR1 LGHDT, CDR2 YNNKEL (reference sequence). The CDR3 region is CASSIQSGGNTIYF. DNA for the CDR3: TGTGCCAGCAGCATCCAATCGGGGGGAAACACCATATATTTT.

This sequence joins TRBV10-3 and TRBJ2-5, with no clear D. V gave up 3 bases and J gave up 0 bases, with 5 bases separating them. This CDR3 is 13 amino acids long. Looked up from germline, CDR1 is ENHRY and CDR2 is SYGVKD. The CDR3 region is CAISDPNQETQYF. Here the CDR3 DNA reads TGTGCCATCAGTGATCCTAACCAAGAGACCCAGTACTTC.

This chain uses TRBV11-1 with TRBJ2-3; 8 positions match TRBD2. The CDR3 runs 16 residues. Trimming removed 5 bases from V and 4 bases from J; junction bases left unmatched: 11. CDR1 is SGHAT, CDR2 FQDESV, per germline (reference sequence). The CDR3 protein is CASSLLRAGVSDTQYF. The DNA for the CDR3 is TGTGCCAGCAGCCTGCTGCGAGCGGGGGTTTCAGATACGCAGTATTTT.

This chain joins TRBV30 and TRBJ1-5; possible D gene TRBD1, 5 bases. The V gene's germline CDR1 is GTSNPN and CDR2 SVGIG (reference sequence). The V gene lost 0 bases and the J gene lost 5 bases, with 14 bases spanning the gap. This CDR3 contains 15 residues. This CDR3 reads CAWSVRGFRDQPQHF. CDR3 DNA: TGTGCCTGGAGTGTAAGGGGATTTAGGGATCAGCCCCAGCATTTT.

The gene calls are TRBV30 and TRBJ2-3; perhaps TRBD1 as D (6 bases). The V and J ends lost 2 bases and 5 bases respectively, with 17 bases between them. The CDR3 totals 15 residues. The germline gives CDR1 GTSNPN, CDR2 SVGIG (reference sequence). As DNA, the CDR3 is TGTGCCTGGAGTCACAGGGAAGCATTAGGAGATACGCAGTATTTT. It translates to CAWSHREALGDTQYF.

The chain uses TRBV5-4 and TRBJ2-5; TRBD1 agrees at 7 bases. Trimming took 4 bases from V and 4 from J; bases not matched to a gene: 7. This CDR3 has 14 residues. The germline V gene has CDR1 SGHNT and CDR2 YYREEE (reference sequence). Written as DNA, the CDR3 is TGTGCCAGCAGCCGACCGGACAGGCGAGAGACCCAGTACTTC. This sequence encodes CASSRPDRRETQYF.

V is TRBV18 and J is TRBJ2-7, with D tentatively TRBD2 (7 bases). V dropped 4 bases and J dropped 1 base, with 20 bases sitting between them. This CDR3 spans 17 amino acids. Germline V gene data show CDR1 as KGHSH and CDR2 as LQKENI. CDR3 protein: CASSRSFSGRGSYEQYF. The CDR3, as DNA: TGTGCCAGCTCACGAAGCTTTAGTGGGAGGGGGTCCTACGAGCAGTACTTC. The variable domain in full, with the rest retrieved from reference TRBV18 and TRBJ2-7, is NAGVMQNPRHLVRRRGQEARLRCSPMKGHSHVYWYRQLPEEGLKFMVYLQKENIIDESGMPKERFSAEFPKEGPSILRIQQVVRGDSAAYFCASSRSFSGRGSYEQYFGPGTRLTVT.

The genes are TRBV19 and TRBJ1-6; 7 nucleotides align to TRBD1. Trimming took 6 bases from V and 0 from J; bases not matched to a gene: 8. Germline V gene data show CDR1 as LNHDA and CDR2 as SQIVND (reference sequence). There are 17 residues in the CDR3. The CDR3 DNA reads as TGTGCCAGTAGCCCCGCAGGGGGTTTCTCCTATAATTCACCCCTCCACTTT. This translates into CASSPAGGFSYNSPLHF. The whole variable domain, filled in from reference TRBV19 and TRBJ1-6, reads DGGITQSPKYLFRKEGQNVTLSCEQNLNHDAMYWYRQDPGQGLRLIYYSQIVNDFQKGDIAEGYSVSREKKESFPLTVTSAQKNPTAFYLCASSPAGGFSYNSPLHFGNGTRLTVT.

This clone showed up just a few times. This chain connects TRBV6-1 to TRBJ1-1; D is possibly TRBD1 (6 bases). Between the trimmed V and J ends, which lost 1 base and 1 base, there was a span of 7 bases. The CDR3 is 14 amino acids. Germline V lookup: CDR1 MNHNS, CDR2 SASEGT. For the CDR3, the DNA is TGTGCCAGCAGTGAAGAACAGGGGAACACTGAAGCTTTCTTT. Its protein is CASSEEQGNTEAFF.

The chain employs TRBV27 and TRBJ2-3, with 11 bases lining up with TRBD1. The J segment lost 3 bases and the V segment lost 4 bases, leaving 15 bases of the junction unmatched. Germline CDR1 is MNHEY and CDR2 is SMNVEV (reference sequence). The CDR3 totals 19 residues. CDR3 protein: CASSSRPGQGGVRTDTQYF. The CDR3 nucleotides are TGTGCCAGCAGTTCACGACCGGGACAGGGGGGTGTACGGACAGATACGCAGTATTTT.

V and J are TRBV28 and TRBJ1-6, with D unresolved. The CDR3 consists of 15 residues. Germline-derived CDR1 and CDR2 are MDHEN and SYDVKM. V lost 7 bases, J lost 3 bases, and 13 bases lay in between. The CDR3: CASNSPRNYNSPLHF. The CDR3 region has the DNA TGTGCCAGCAACTCTCCACGAAACTATAATTCACCCCTCCACTTT. The variable domain in full, with the rest retrieved from reference TRBV28 and TRBJ1-6, is DVKVTQSSRYLVKRTGEKVFLECVQDMDHENMFWYRQDPGLGLRLIYFSYDVKMKEKGDIPEGYSVSREKKERFSLILESASTNQTSMYLCASNSPRNYNSPLHFGNGTRLTVT.

The CDR3 region is CASRAGGVSGNTIYF. CDR3 in DNA: TGCGCCAGCAGAGCAGGAGGGGTTTCTGGAAACACCATATATTTT. The rearrangement joins TRBV5-1 to TRBJ1-3; maybe TRBD1 (5 bases). Germline lookup yields CDR1 SGHRS and CDR2 YFSETQ. The CDR3 consists of 15 residues. V was clipped by 5 bases and J by 1 base, with 13 bases between them.